This T cell receptor beta chain stems from a study of T-cell memory formation after mild COVID-19. The CDR3 covers 13 residues. Germline CDR1 DFQATT, CDR2 SNEGSKA (reference sequence). J gave up 3 bases and V 6 bases, and 8 bases lay outside the gene matches. TCRdb independently ran MiXCR on the 5' RACE reads; one entry per CDR3 protein. The data contain roughly 200,000 distinct CDR3 sequences, over 20% of them singletons. This clonotype was seen only a few times. The chain employs TRBV20-1 and TRBJ2-7, with 7 positions matching TRBD1. This clonotype was obtained from an adult woman who had mild COVID-19 (a few samples of this study predate the infection). Cell type and time point are not known. Sequencing was done on a sample of PBMCs or a T cell subset sorted from them (not recorded which). This chain's CDR3 is CSARSTGDYEQYF. In DNA form, the CDR3 reads TGCAGTGCGAGATCTACAGGGGACTACGAGCAGTACTTC.